This T cell receptor beta chain was found in a study of regulatory T cells in long-lasting Graves disease. Study at large: For under 3 months, newly diagnosed Graves' patients had been taking antithyroid drugs. Overall study findings and caveats: Whereas about 870 public clonotypes were shared by new patients, persistent patients shared more, at some 2,900.

V shed 0 bases and J shed 6 bases, with 9 bases lying between them. Germline V gene data show CDR1 as SGHAT and CDR2 as FQNNGV. The CDR3 covers 14 residues. For TCR beta, libraries came from iRepertoire HTBI primers and Arm-PCR of CDR3 regions. MiXCR, run by TCRdb on the multiplex PCR reads, gives a single entry per CDR3 protein. The top ten clones hold about 40% of a sample with 250,000 to 400,000 distinct CDR3 sequences, more than 15% of them seen once. This clonotype was seen repeatedly, ten times or more. Antigen: not known. Time point defined: newly diagnosed GD, antithyroid drugs for less than 3 months. Researchers made the TCR library from RNA that was extracted from PBMCs. Graves' disease diagnosis was established per American Thyroid Association guidelines.

The sample here was peripheral blood mononuclear cells (PBMCs), taken at new diagnosis, from a patient treated with antithyroid drugs. This receptor was identified in a female donor with Graves disease. This chain uses TRBV11-2 with TRBJ2-1; D is uncertain. CDR3 residues: CASSLDLPVNEQFF. The CDR3 DNA follows: TGTGCCAGCAGCTTAGATCTCCCGGTCAATGAGCAGTTCTTC.